The 17 T cell receptor beta chains presented below share a single source sample, sequenced in a study of STAT3 mutations in large granular lymphocyte leukemia. TCRdb's copy holds only in-frame clones and misses some; the assay was immunoSEQ multiplex PCR. The sample holds some 28,000 clones; about three quarters are singletons and the top ten take about 29%. Study-wide results and caveats: Every T-cell large granular lymphocyte leukemia patient had at least one immunodominant TCR beta clonotype.

No cognate antigen is known for these TCRs. Sequenced input: peripheral blood mononuclear cells. The receptors were gathered from a woman aged 50 to 60 with T-cell large granular lymphocyte leukemia. Some clones in this sample may be carry-over from other donors' samples.

This chain connects TRBV28 to TRBJ2-7; weak D call: TRBD1 (6 bases). CDR1 is MDHEN and CDR2 is SYDVKM in the germline V gene. This CDR3 region has 14 residues. Between the trimmed V and J ends, which lost 8 bases and 1 base, there was a span of 15 bases. The CDR3 loop is CASGLTGLSYEQYF. CDR3 coding DNA: TGTGCCAGCGGGTTAACAGGGTTGTCCTACGAGCAGTACTTC.

This clone was recorded once. V is TRBV6-5 and J is TRBJ1-5; no reliable D call. This CDR3 contains 15 residues. Germline lookup yields CDR1 MNHEY and CDR2 SVGAGI. V dropped 7 bases and J dropped 0 bases, with 13 bases sitting between them. The CDR3 bases are TGTGCCAGCACCGAAACGATTAATAGCAATCAGCCCCAGCATTTT. Translated, it gives CASTETINSNQPQHF.

This clone was detected once. The chain recombines TRBV5-1 with TRBJ2-3; D call uncertain. This CDR3 spans 13 amino acids. The V end was cut by 1 base, the J end by 2 bases, with 5 bases between. The germline CDR1 and CDR2 sequences are SGHRS and YFSETQ. The DNA of the CDR3 is TGCGCCAGCAGCTTGTTCCCCACAGATACGCAGTATTTT. Its protein is CASSLFPTDTQYF.

The chain is built from TRBV5-4 and TRBJ1-2; 9 positions agree with TRBD1. The trim removed 6 bases at V and 4 bases at J, leaving 1 base unmatched. CDR1 and CDR2 (germline): SGHNT, YYREEE (reference sequence). The CDR3 contains 12 residues. DNA for the CDR3: TGTGCCAGCAAGGGACAGGGCTATGGCTACACCTTC. The encoded protein is CASKGQGYGYTF.

The table lists this clone with a few counts. The chain links TRBV29-1 to TRBJ2-3; 7 bases match TRBD2. Germline V CDR1 and CDR2: SQVTM, ANQGSEA. V shed 7 bases and J 3 bases; nucleotides not matched to a gene: 7. The CDR3 runs 13 residues. In DNA form, the CDR3 reads TGCAGCGGGGGGGGAGGGTCGACAGATACGCAGTATTTT. It specifies CSGGGGSTDTQYF.

This clone has just one count. The chain carries TRBV9 and TRBJ2-5; 7 bases fit TRBD1. The CDR3 contains 15 residues. Unmatched junction bases numbered 4, after V lost 0 bases and J lost 2 bases. Germline-derived CDR1 and CDR2 are SGDLS and YYNGEE. The CDR3 DNA reads TGTGCCAGCAGCGTAGGACAGGGTGGGCAAGAGACCCAGTACTTC. Amino acids: CASSVGQGGQETQYF.

This clone is classed as medium-sized. The CDR3 spells CASKGQVNQPQHF. CDR3 coding DNA: TGTGCCAGCAAAGGACAGGTCAATCAGCCCCAGCATTTT. V usage is TRBV2 and J usage is TRBJ1-5; TRBD1 aligns across 7 bases. This CDR3 has 13 residues. CDR1 is SNHLY, CDR2 FYNNEI, per germline. V shed 7 bases and J 3 bases; nucleotides not matched to a gene: 3.

Only a few counts were recorded for this clone. The V and J genes are TRBV7-3 and TRBJ2-7; the D gene is possibly TRBD2 (6 bases). The CDR3 is 15 residues long. Per the germline V gene, CDR1 is SGHTA and CDR2 is FQGTGA. Between the trimmed V and J ends, which lost 3 bases and 0 bases, there was a span of 12 bases. The CDR3 DNA sequence: TGTGCCAGCAGCTTGGGGACTGTGGTCTCCTACGAGCAGTACTTC. It yields the protein CASSLGTVVSYEQYF.

The V call is TRBV20-1, the J call TRBJ2-3; D is undetermined. The V gene lost 1 base and the J gene lost 2 bases, with 1 base spanning the gap. This CDR3 spans 11 amino acids. The germline V gene encodes CDR1 DFQATT and CDR2 SNEGSKA (reference sequence). CDR3 DNA sequence: TGCAGTGCTAGAGCCACAGATACGCAGTATTTT. Translation gives CSARATDTQYF.

A few counts support this clone. Written as DNA, the CDR3 is TGTGCTAGTGGTTTTGGACTAGCGGGAGCTGGGGAGCTGTTTTTT. Translated, it gives CASGFGLAGAGELFF. The chain carries TRBV12-5 and TRBJ2-2, with 13 bases matching TRBD2. V was pared by 3 bases and J by 8 bases, with 3 bases of the junction left unmatched. Per the germline V gene, CDR1 is LGHNT and CDR2 is FRNRAP. The CDR3 runs 15 residues.

The rearrangement uses TRBV18 and TRBJ1-1; D unresolved. The CDR3 totals 14 residues. Between the trimmed V and J ends, which lost 3 bases and 6 bases, there was a span of 14 bases. Germline V gives CDR1 KGHSH, CDR2 LQKENI. The CDR3 here is CASSPIPKVPEAFF. CDR3 nucleotide sequence: TGTGCCAGCTCACCCATTCCCAAGGTCCCTGAAGCTTTCTTT.

This clone was observed once. The chain couples TRBV28 to TRBJ2-7; 7 nucleotides line up with TRBD1. This CDR3 is built from 13 residues. With V trimmed by 5 bases and J by 2 bases, 3 bases remained unmatched. Germline CDR1 MDHEN, CDR2 SYDVKM. The CDR3 sequence: CASSEQGPYEQYF. In DNA form, the CDR3 reads TGTGCCAGCAGTGAACAGGGGCCCTACGAGCAGTACTTC.

The chain is built from TRBV13 and TRBJ2-4; D not resolved. V was trimmed by 6 bases and J by 1 base, leaving 22 bases between them. Germline loops: CDR1 PRHDT, CDR2 FYEKMQ (reference sequence). This CDR3 region has 18 residues. The CDR3 reads CASRQASGSSYAKNIQYF. The CDR3 bases are TGTGCCAGCAGGCAGGCTTCTGGTAGCAGCTACGCCAAAAACATTCAGTACTTC. Looking up the rest from reference TRBV13 and TRBJ2-4 gives the full variable domain: AAGVIQSPRHLIKEKRETATLKCYPIPRHDTVYWYQQGPGQDPQFLISFYEKMQSDKGSIPDRFSAQQFSDYHSELNMSSLELGDSALYFCASRQASGSSYAKNIQYFGAGTRLSVL.

This clone has just a few counts. The CDR3 spells CASGASSGSRETQYF. The CDR3 coding sequence is TGTGCCAGCGGCGCGTCTAGCGGGAGTAGGGAGACCCAGTACTTC. V is TRBV28 and J is TRBJ2-5; 10 bases are shared with TRBD2. Germline V gene sequence: CDR1 MDHEN, CDR2 SYDVKM. The CDR3 is 15 amino acids. V lost 8 bases, J lost 5 bases, and 11 bases stayed unmatched.

The chain couples TRBV29-1 to TRBJ1-1, with a possible D match to TRBD1 (6 bases). In germline, CDR1 is SQVTM, CDR2 ANQGSEA. The V end was cut by 8 bases, the J end by 0 bases, with 13 bases between. The CDR3 extends over 13 amino acids. The CDR3 region has the DNA TGCAGCTCCAGGGGCCGGCTGAACACTGAAGCTTTCTTT. Translated: CSSRGRLNTEAFF. Full variable domain (outside the CDR3, taken from reference TRBV29-1 and TRBJ1-1): SAVISQKPSRDICQRGTSLTIQCQVDSQVTMMFWYRQQPGQSLTLIATANQGSEATYESGFVIDKFPISRPNLTFSTLTVSNMSPEDSSIYLCSSRGRLNTEAFFGQGTRLTVV.

This sequence joins TRBV7-9 and TRBJ2-3, with D perhaps being TRBD1 or TRBD2 (5 bases each). The V end lost 11 bases, the J end lost 4 bases, and 16 bases lay between the germline ends. Germline values: CDR1 SEHNR, CDR2 FQNEAQ (reference sequence). CDR3 length: 13 residues. CDR3 bases: TGTGCCGGGGCCGGGAAGAACGCAGATACGCAGTATTTT. As protein: CAGAGKNADTQYF.

V and J are TRBV5-5 and TRBJ2-7; D perhaps matches TRBD2 (6 bases). Trimming left V 3 bases short and J 3 bases short, with 13 bases between. Looked up from germline, CDR1 is SGHKS and CDR2 is YYEKEE (reference sequence). This CDR3 region has 14 residues. CDR3 in DNA: TGTGCCAGCAGCTCCCGGTGGAGGGACTACGAGCAGTACTTC. Translating it yields CASSSRWRDYEQYF.